This entry describes one TCR beta chain. No antigen is known for it. Germline values: CDR1 SEHNR, CDR2 FQNEAQ (reference sequence). This CDR3 contains 14 residues. Trimming took off 2 bases at V and 7 bases at J, with 12 bases between the two ends. The data stem from a study of T cell repertoires in cytomegalovirus infection. Whole-study findings and limits: What dominated the ex vivo response were HLA-C-restricted CMV-specific TCR beta clonotypes. Identification of carriers of CMV plus the relevant HLA was performed using cumulative public TCR beta family frequency.

Via MiXCR, TCRdb re-called the reads, giving one row per CDR3 protein. This sample carries around 340,000 distinct CDR3 sequences, 25% to 30% of them seen once, and the ten largest clones take about 19%. The receptor comes from a human donor in good health (CMV status not recorded). Some clones in this sample may be carry-over from other donors' samples. The specimen was cultured PBMCs, collected from culture after CMV antigen stimulation. The J gene is TRBJ2-1, the V gene TRBV7-9; D might be TRBD2 (6 bases). The CDR3 sequence: CASSLIGGTNEQFF. The CDR3 bases are TGTGCCAGCAGCTTAATTGGAGGGACTAATGAGCAGTTCTTC.